This T cell receptor beta chain was identified in a study of T cell repertoires in cytomegalovirus infection. TCRdb itself ran the reads through MiXCR, one entry per CDR3 protein. The data contain about 740,000 distinct CDR3 sequences, 35% to 40% of them seen just once; the ten biggest clones take up around 3%. V trimming: 9 bases; J trimming: 6 bases; junction bases outside the gene matches: 11. In germline, CDR1 is SNHLY, CDR2 FYNNEI. The CDR3 consists of 15 residues. This receptor was taken from a human donor in good health (CMV status not recorded). Some clones in this sample may be carry-over from other donors' samples. Sequenced material: PBMCs. The chain joins TRBV2 to TRBJ2-5; 12 nucleotides match TRBD2. The CDR3 protein is CASQRGLAGRQTQYF. The CDR3 DNA sequence: TGTGCCAGTCAAAGGGGACTAGCGGGCCGCCAGACCCAGTACTTC.